This TCR beta chain was recorded in a study of T cells of healthy individuals. Each CDR3 protein is one row after TCRdb ran MiXCR on the 5' RACE reads. The sample lists 50,000 to 55,000 distinct CDR3 sequences; 14% to 15% were seen once. V was pared by 0 bases and J by 1 base, with 12 bases between. The CDR3 totals 15 residues. Germline V gives CDR1 DFQATT, CDR2 SNEGSKA (reference sequence). This clonotype occurred a few times. The chain combines TRBV20-1 with TRBJ1-1; no definite D call. The clonotype comes from a human donor in good health. The CDR3 protein is CSARDLREPNTEAFF. CDR3 coding DNA: TGCAGTGCTAGAGATCTGCGGGAGCCGAACACTGAAGCTTTCTTT.